Listed below are T cell receptor beta chains from one sample, sequenced in a study of regulatory T cells in long-lasting Graves disease. TCRdb re-analysed the multiplex PCR reads in MiXCR, keeping a single row per CDR3 protein. Found here are approximately 540,000 distinct CDR3 sequences, 12% of them singletons; the top ten hold approximately 9%. Another study also made use of these data, one on T cells in Graves' hyperthyroidism and ophthalmopathy.

This material consisted of peripheral blood mononuclear cells (PBMCs), taken at new diagnosis, from a patient treated with antithyroid drugs. These receptors came from a woman aged 25 to 45 with Graves disease. Both conserved end residues are part of each CDR3.

TRBJ2-2 TRBV19 CASSIPRVAGELFF
TRBJ2-7 TRBV28 CASRPHRVNYEQYF
TRBJ2-1 TRBV27 CASSWGSEQFF
TRBJ2-2 TRBV6-1 CASRPGQTPGELFF
TRBJ2-5 TRBV3-1 CASSERDIQETQYF
TRBJ2-7 TRBV28 CASSYSTGYLSGSHEQYF
TRBJ1-1 TRBV28 CASSLSPENTEAFF
TRBJ2-7 TRBV4-2 CASSQGTPEQYF
TRBJ2-1 TRBV7-3 CASSLIAGTYNEQFF
TRBJ2-1 TRBV20-1 CSARISGSVVNEQFF
TRBJ2-7 TRBV2 CASGAGAEKVGQYF
TRBJ1-1 TRBV28 CASSKKGNTEAFF
TRBJ2-7 TRBV27 CASSFVTKSGEQYF
TRBJ2-3 TRBV27 CASSFGQLPPDTQYF
TRBJ2-7 TRBV12-3/TRBV12-4 CASTPRGGTSSEQYF
TRBJ2-1 TRBV5-5 CASSFMSGAYNEQFF
TRBJ2-3 TRBV6-2/TRBV6-3 CASSSRRTGGEADTQYF
TRBJ2-1 TRBV5-1 CASSLVLGSYNEQFF
TRBJ1-1 TRBV15 CATSRGTGTTEAFF
TRBJ2-3 TRBV11-2 CASSLPTGSTDTQYF
TRBJ2-3 TRBV12-3/TRBV12-4 CASSPGTGRMAMGDTQYF
TRBJ1-2 TRBV30 CAWSLGQSGNYGYTF
TRBJ2-7 TRBV11-1 CASSYPRDGPRSDSEQYF
TRBJ1-1 TRBV6-5 CASSYSIGGTEAFF
TRBJ2-7 TRBV5-1 CASSGGSGNPYEQYF
TRBJ1-5 TRBV7-2 CASSLQGHQPQHF
TRBJ2-1 TRBV28 CASSRGFEQFF
TRBJ2-2 TRBV7-3 CASSSGQAGELFF
TRBJ2-7 TRBV27 CASSRQGIDEQYF
TRBJ1-1 TRBV10-3 CAISESILGETTEAFF
TRBJ2-1 TRBV9 CASSDSGRFNEQFF